The rows below give T cell receptor beta chains drawn from one sample of a study of OX40 agonist ivuxolimab in advanced cancers. Sequenced by immunoSEQ multiplex PCR; TCRdb stores in-frame clones only, minus some. The sample contains just under 75,000 clones, around 90% of which appear only once. Specimen: CD4+ or CD8+ T cells sorted from blood, collected in a trial of the OX40 agonist ivuxolimab. The receptors were gathered from an adult with an advanced solid tumor such as melanoma, head and neck, liver or kidney cancer. CDR3s include the opening cysteine and the closing phenylalanine or tryptophan. The order of the fields is J gene, CDR3 length, clone size, D gene, V gene, CDR3 DNA, CDR3 protein. The D gene is left open where the match is weak. Rows give clone size only sometimes, using once, few, many, or a class for an expanded clone.

TRBJ2-5 17 NA TRBD2 TRBV9 TGTGCCAGCAGCGACGGTGTCGGCGGGGGGGCCCAAGAGACCCAGTACTTC CASSDGVGGGAQETQYF
TRBJ2-2 18 NA NA TRBV30 TGTGCCTGGAACGGTCCCGGGGTGATGTCGGGAGTCGCCGGGGAGCTGTTTTTT CAWNGPGVMSGVAGELFF
TRBJ1-1 14 NA NA TRBV11-2 TGTGCCAGCAGCCATAACCGGGGGAACACTGAAGCTTTCTTT CASSHNRGNTEAFF
TRBJ2-5 15 NA NA TRBV5-4 TGTGCCAGCAGCTTAGGTCTAGGGGGGCAAGAGACCCAGTACTTC CASSLGLGGQETQYF
TRBJ2-1 16 NA NA TRBV27 TGTGCCAGCAGACCGACGGGTAGTCCGTCCTACAATGAGCAGTTCTTC CASRPTGSPSYNEQFF
TRBJ2-1 13 NA NA TRBV4-2 TGTGCCAGCAGCCAGGGGGGCTACAATGAGCAGTTCTTC CASSQGGYNEQFF
TRBJ2-7 13 few NA TRBV10-3 TGTGCCATCATGGGCGGAGTGGCGGACGAGCAGTACTTC CAIMGGVADEQYF
TRBJ1-1 14 NA TRBD1 TRBV11-2 TGTGCCAGCAGCGGACAGGGGGCACGTACTGAAGCTTTCTTT CASSGQGARTEAFF
TRBJ1-5 15 NA TRBD1 TRBV7-2 TGTGCCAGCAGCTCCAGACAGGGGGTGAATCAGCCCCAGCATTTT CASSSRQGVNQPQHF
TRBJ1-1 14 NA NA TRBV2 TGTGCCAGCAGCCGAATTACAGTGAACACTGAAGCTTTCTTT CASSRITVNTEAFF
TRBJ1-4 15 NA NA TRBV21-1 TGTGCCAGCAGCAAAGGGAACAAGGTGTCTGAAAAACTGTTTTTT CASSKGNKVSEKLFF
TRBJ2-5 19 NA TRBD2 TRBV10-3 TGTGCCATCAGGCCGACTAGCGGGAGGGCCGAGGGCGGTCAAGAGACCCAGTACTTC CAIRPTSGRAEGGQETQYF
TRBJ2-7 14 once NA TRBV7-2 TGTGCCAGCAGCGTAGGGGGAAGTGCCTACGAGCAGTACTTC CASSVGGSAYEQYF
TRBJ1-5 15 NA TRBD1 TRBV30 TGTGCCTGGAGTGTAAGCAGGGGGCTGGGTCAGCCCCAGCATTTT CAWSVSRGLGQPQHF
TRBJ2-1 14 NA TRBD1 TRBV29-1 TGCAGCGGACAGGGGCCAACTACCTCCAATGAGCAGTTCTTC CSGQGPTTSNEQFF
TRBJ2-1 16 NA NA TRBV21-1 TGTGCCAGCACCGGGGATTATGGGGGGAGAAACAATGAGCAGTTCTTC CASTGDYGGRNNEQFF
TRBJ2-2 12 NA NA TRBV30 TGTGCCTGTGGGAAGAACACCGGGGAGCTGTTTTTT CACGKNTGELFF
TRBJ2-7 14 NA NA TRBV10-3 TGTGCCATCAGTGTCCGGGACTCGACCTACGAGCAGTACTTC CAISVRDSTYEQYF
TRBJ2-2 15 NA TRBD2 TRBV23-1 TGCGCCAGCAGTCATAGCGGGAGAATAACCGGGGAGCTGTTTTTT CASSHSGRITGELFF
TRBJ2-1 16 NA NA TRBV27 TGTGCCAGCAGTTTATCTAGCCCGGGACAATCCCCTGAGCAGTTCTTC CASSLSSPGQSPEQFF
TRBJ2-2 14 NA TRBD2 TRBV19 TGTGCCAGTAGGGGCGGGAGGGCCCCCGGGGAGCTGTTTTTT CASRGGRAPGELFF
TRBJ1-2 15 NA TRBD1 TRBV10-3 TGTGCCATCAGACGCGGGACAGGGGCTAACTATGGCTACACCTTC CAIRRGTGANYGYTF
TRBJ1-1 14 NA NA TRBV5-1 TGCGCCAGCAGCTCTCGCAAGGGGAACACTGAAGCTTTCTTT CASSSRKGNTEAFF
TRBJ1-2 15 NA TRBD1 TRBV11-3 TGTGCCAGCAGCCCCAGGGACAGGGGTTTACATGGCTACACCTTC CASSPRDRGLHGYTF
TRBJ1-5 16 NA TRBD1 TRBV5-8 TGTGCCAGCAGCAGGGGGACAGGGAATAGCAATCAGCCCCAGCATTTT CASSRGTGNSNQPQHF
TRBJ2-3 14 NA NA TRBV9 TGTGCCAGCACCTGGACTGGAGGGGTCGATACGCAGTATTTT CASTWTGGVDTQYF
TRBJ1-1 14 NA NA TRBV19 TGTGCCAGTAGTATACCGGGAATGAACACTGAAGCTTTCTTT CASSIPGMNTEAFF
TRBJ1-5 15 NA TRBD1 TRBV5-1 TGCGCCAGCAGCTTGGATCAGGGGGGTACGCAGCCCCAGCATTTT CASSLDQGGTQPQHF
TRBJ2-7 15 NA NA TRBV18 TGTGCCAGCTCACGAGACAGAATCCCTTCCTACGAGCAGTACTTC CASSRDRIPSYEQYF
TRBJ2-5 12 NA NA TRBV7-2 TGTGCCAGCAGCTTGGGGTCGCAGACCCAGTACTTC CASSLGSQTQYF
TRBJ2-4 18 few TRBD1 TRBV2 TGTGCCAGCAGAGAGACAGGGTACCCGAATCTAGCCAAAAACATTCAGTACTTC CASRETGYPNLAKNIQYF
TRBJ1-1 12 few NA TRBV7-9 TGTGCCAGCGGGGATCAGGGAACTGAAGCTTTCTTT CASGDQGTEAFF
TRBJ2-5 13 NA NA TRBV7-8 TGTGCCAGCAGCCTAACTAGGATCGAGACCCAGTACTTC CASSLTRIETQYF
TRBJ1-4 15 NA TRBD1 TRBV4-3 TGCGCCAGCAGCCAAGGAGGAGGGGGCCCTGAAAAACTGTTTTTT CASSQGGGGPEKLFF
TRBJ1-2 14 NA TRBD1 TRBV6-5 TGTGCCAGCAGTAGGGACAGGAGAGGCTATGGCTACACCTTC CASSRDRRGYGYTF
TRBJ1-3 18 NA NA TRBV7-9 TGTGCCAGCAGCTTTTCCGTCTCTGGGAGTACCTCTGGAAACACCATATATTTT CASSFSVSGSTSGNTIYF
TRBJ2-7 15 NA NA TRBV28 TGTGCCAGCAGTTTAGGACCCCCGGGCAGGTACGAGCAGTACTTC CASSLGPPGRYEQYF
TRBJ1-2 14 NA NA TRBV15 TGTGCCACCAGCAGAGATCGGATTCAATATGGCTACACCTTC CATSRDRIQYGYTF
TRBJ2-5 14 NA NA TRBV6-5 TGTGCCAGCAGTTACAAGGGGTACCAAGAGACCCAGTACTTC CASSYKGYQETQYF
TRBJ1-5 19 NA TRBD1 TRBV2 TGTGCCAGCAGTGAAGGGGACAGGGGTCTTCTTTGGAACAATCAGCCCCAGCATTTT CASSEGDRGLLWNNQPQHF
TRBJ2-7 14 NA NA TRBV7-2 TGTGCCAGCAGCTTAGAGGCAAGCTCCTACGAGCAGTACTTC CASSLEASSYEQYF
TRBJ2-7 17 few NA TRBV11-2 TGTGCCAGCAGCCCCATCAGACGAGTCGGTGTTCCCTACGAGCAGTACTTC CASSPIRRVGVPYEQYF
TRBJ2-2 11 NA NA TRBV30 TGTGCCTGGAGTTGGGAAGGGGAGCTGTTTTTT CAWSWEGELFF
TRBJ2-5 16 NA TRBD2 TRBV18 TGTGCCAGCTCACCGCGACTAGCGGGAGGGTTGGAGACCCAGTACTTC CASSPRLAGGLETQYF
TRBJ2-7 14 NA TRBD1 TRBV19 TGTGCCAGTAGTCGGACAGGGTCTAACTACGAGCAGTACTTC CASSRTGSNYEQYF
TRBJ1-6 14 NA TRBD1 TRBV30 TGTGCCTGGAGTCCGGGACAGGGTTACTCACCCCTCCACTTT CAWSPGQGYSPLHF
TRBJ1-1 14 NA NA TRBV9 TGTGCCAGCAGCGTAGTCGGGGAGAACACTGAAGCTTTCTTT CASSVVGENTEAFF
TRBJ1-2 16 NA NA TRBV18 TGTGCCAGCTCACCAAAATATCAGGATACTAACTATGGCTACACCTTC CASSPKYQDTNYGYTF
TRBJ2-7 15 NA NA TRBV10-3 TGTGCCATCAGTGAGTCATTGGGCAGTACCTACGAGCAGTACTTC CAISESLGSTYEQYF
TRBJ2-7 15 NA TRBD2 TRBV7-2 TGTGCCAGCAGCCGCCTGGGTAGCGGGACCTACGAGCAGTACTTC CASSRLGSGTYEQYF
TRBJ1-1 17 NA NA TRBV15 TGTGCCACCAGCAGAGATGGGAGGGGTCTGCGGGACACTGAAGCTTTCTTT CATSRDGRGLRDTEAFF
TRBJ1-3 13 NA NA TRBV7-2 TGTGCCAGCAGCTCTAGCTCTGGAAACACCATATATTTT CASSSSSGNTIYF
TRBJ2-3 16 NA TRBD1 TRBV7-9 TGTGCCAGCAGCTTAGGACAGGGTAGTAGCACAGATACGCAGTATTTT CASSLGQGSSTDTQYF
TRBJ2-5 13 NA NA TRBV5-4 TGTGCCAGCAGCTTGTCAGGGGTCGAGACCCAGTACTTC CASSLSGVETQYF
TRBJ1-2 14 NA TRBD1 TRBV19 TGTGCCAGCTGGCCCACCGGGACAGCCTATGGCTACACCTTC CASWPTGTAYGYTF